These 16 T cell receptor beta chains were all obtained from the same sample, sequenced in a study of identical twins. TCRdb re-analysed the 5' RACE reads in MiXCR, keeping a single row per CDR3 protein. This sample has about 240,000 distinct CDR3 sequences, with over 9.5% found just once. Specimen: memory T cells sorted from blood. The receptors come from a middle-aged man in good health.

As regards this clonotype: This clone may be a read error of a much larger clone one base away. The chain couples TRBV6-1 to TRBJ2-3; possible D gene TRBD1, 5 bases. TRBJ1-5 explains the end of the DNA better; the J call may be wrong. This CDR3 is built from 16 residues. CDR1 MNHNS and CDR2 SASEGT come from the germline V gene. For the CDR3, the DNA is TGTGCCAGCAGTGAAGCTTCCACAGGAGGTGGTTATACGCAGCATTTT. It translates to CASSEASTGGGYTQHF.

This clonotype showed up just a few times. J is TRBJ1-6 and V is TRBV25-1; unclear D gene. V dropped 3 bases and J dropped 14 bases, with 8 bases sitting between them. CDR1 is MGHDK and CDR2 is SYGVNS in the germline V gene. The CDR3 has 11 residues. CDR3 residues: CASSDFFSLHF. For the CDR3, the DNA is TGTGCCAGCAGTGATTTTTTCTCCCTCCACTTT.

Ten or more counts support this clonotype. The chain employs TRBV29-1 and TRBJ2-3; 8 bases are shared with TRBD2. The germline CDR1 and CDR2 sequences are SQVTM and ANQGSEA. The CDR3 is 15 amino acids. V shed 6 bases and J 1 base; nucleotides not matched to a gene: 9. CDR3: CSVQSAGAGTDTQYF. The CDR3 DNA follows: TGCAGCGTCCAATCAGCGGGAGCGGGCACAGATACGCAGTATTTT.

At least ten counts were recorded for this clonotype. V usage is TRBV11-2 and J usage is TRBJ2-1; 8 positions match TRBD2. This CDR3 is 16 amino acids long. Germline-derived CDR1 and CDR2 are SGHAT and FQNNGV. With 5 bases clipped from V and 2 bases from J, the junction kept 8 bases outside the gene matches. In DNA, the CDR3 is TGTGCCAGCAGCAGAGGTAGCGGGAACGCCTACAATGAGCAGTTCTTC. Its protein is CASSRGSGNAYNEQFF.

This clonotype was detected ten times or more. This chain connects TRBV28 to TRBJ2-6; no clear D gene. The germline V gene encodes CDR1 MDHEN and CDR2 SYDVKM. This CDR3 region has 14 residues. V was pared by 4 bases and J by 0 bases, with 4 bases between. The CDR3 protein is CASSYYSGANVLTF. CDR3 in DNA: TGTGCCAGCAGTTACTACTCTGGGGCCAACGTCCTGACTTTC.

A word on this clonotype: A much larger clonotype is one base distant, so this may be a read error. This rearrangement joins TRBV9 to TRBJ2-5, with TRBD2 matching 9 bases. In germline, CDR1 is SGDLS, CDR2 YYNGEE. The CDR3 extends over 15 amino acids. The CDR3 loop reads CASSVDSGRGETQHF. DNA of the CDR3: TGTGCCAGCAGCGTAGATAGCGGGAGAGGTGAGACCCAGCACTTC. Full variable domain (remainder filled in from reference TRBV9 and TRBJ2-5): DSGVTQTPKHLITATGQRVTLRCSPRSGDLSVYWYQQSLDQGLQFLIQYYNGEERAKGNILERFSAQQFPDLHSELNLSSLELGDSALYFCASSVDSGRGETQHFGPGTRLLVL.

This clonotype was counted many times. This chain uses TRBV6-5 with TRBJ1-1, with D unclear. Between the trimmed V and J ends, which lost 5 bases and 1 base, there was a span of 17 bases. Germline loops: CDR1 MNHEY, CDR2 SVGAGI. There are 16 residues in the CDR3. The CDR3 DNA follows: TGTGCCAGCAGTCTACCCTTACAGCGATCGAACACTGAAGCTTTCTTT. Its translation: CASSLPLQRSNTEAFF.

The V gene is TRBV27, the J gene TRBJ1-2; maybe TRBD1 (5 bases). The V end lost 5 bases, the J end lost 3 bases, and 19 bases lay between the germline ends. Germline V gives CDR1 MNHEY, CDR2 SMNVEV (reference sequence). The CDR3 sequence is 16 residues long. CDR3 loop: CASSPSGGFPYYGYTF. Written as DNA, the CDR3 is TGTGCCAGCAGTCCATCTGGGGGTTTTCCCTACTATGGCTACACCTTC.

This clonotype was observed many times. The V call is TRBV7-2, the J call TRBJ2-3; D gene uncertain. V lost 5 bases, J lost 2 bases, and 11 bases lay in between. The CDR3 spans 14 residues. Per the germline V gene, CDR1 is SGHTA and CDR2 is FQGNSA. For the CDR3, the DNA is TGTGCCAGCAGCACGTCACTATTCACAGATACGCAGTATTTT. It codes for CASSTSLFTDTQYF.

This clonotype was seen at least ten times. The chain employs TRBV28 and TRBJ2-5; 8 bases fit TRBD2. J lost 2 bases, V lost 8 bases, and 7 bases had no gene match. Germline CDR1 is MDHEN and CDR2 is SYDVKM. The CDR3 runs 14 residues. The CDR3 DNA is TGTGCCAGCCTGAGCGGGAGCCATCAAGAGACCCAGTACTTC. As protein: CASLSGSHQETQYF.

This clonotype has only a few counts. This chain connects TRBV12-3 or TRBV12-4 to TRBJ1-2; 7 bases are shared with TRBD1. After removal of 5 bases from V and 0 bases from J, the junction contained 3 bases not matched to a gene. The CDR3 totals 14 residues. The CDR3 protein is CASSRTGANYGYTF. Written as DNA, the CDR3 is TGTGCCAGCAGTCGGACAGGAGCTAACTATGGCTACACCTTC.

This clonotype showed up just a few times. V usage is TRBV29-1 and J usage is TRBJ2-5; possible D gene TRBD2, 6 bases. The CDR3 sequence is 13 residues long. CDR1 is SQVTM and CDR2 is ANQGSEA in the germline V gene. Trimming stripped 7 bases from V and 0 bases from J, with 12 bases between. The CDR3 DNA is TGCAGCGGCGGGGAAAGGTACCAAGAGACCCAGTACTTC. Encoded protein: CSGGERYQETQYF.

The V and J genes are TRBV25-1 and TRBJ1-6, with no clear D. Trimming cost V 4 bases and J 6 bases, with 4 bases left between them. Germline V gene sequence: CDR1 MGHDK, CDR2 SYGVNS. The CDR3 runs 12 residues. CDR3 in amino acids: CASSGTNSPLHF. The CDR3 bases are TGTGCCAGCAGTGGGACTAATTCACCCCTCCACTTT.

This clonotype was picked up many times. The chain couples TRBV6-2 or TRBV6-3 to TRBJ1-1; possibly TRBD1 for D (5 bases). Per the germline V gene, CDR1 is MNHEY and CDR2 is SVGEGT. There are 16 residues in the CDR3. The V and J ends lost 0 bases and 3 bases respectively, with 14 bases between them. The chain's CDR3 is CASSYSPGRLDTEAFF. CDR3 bases: TGTGCCAGCAGTTACTCGCCGGGGCGCCTGGACACTGAAGCTTTCTTT.

Only a few counts were recorded for this clonotype. The chain is built from TRBV29-1 and TRBJ2-1, with a possible D match to TRBD2 (6 bases). V shed 7 bases and J shed 0 bases, with 13 bases lying between them. The germline CDR1 and CDR2 sequences are SQVTM and ANQGSEA. This CDR3 comprises 14 residues. The CDR3 loop reads CSAMGGGSYNEQFF. For the CDR3, the DNA is TGCAGCGCCATGGGGGGAGGCTCCTACAATGAGCAGTTCTTC.

This sequence joins TRBV6-5 and TRBJ2-3; possible D gene TRBD2, 5 bases. This CDR3 region has 15 residues. V lost 4 bases to trimming and J lost 3 bases, with 14 bases between them. CDR1 and CDR2 (germline): MNHEY, SVGAGI. The CDR3 protein is CASSSRLQMTDTQYF. The CDR3 DNA reads as TGTGCCAGCAGTTCGCGACTACAAATGACAGATACGCAGTATTTT.